This T cell receptor beta chain was sequenced during a study of T-cell reconstitution after alpha-beta-depleted transplantation in children. For TCRbeta, the library was prepared with unique molecular identifiers. TCRdb analysed the PCR reads with MiXCR anew, one entry per CDR3 protein. Among 45,000 or so distinct CDR3 sequences listed, roughly 52% were seen once. The V end was cut by 0 bases, the J end by 5 bases, with 23 bases between. This CDR3 region has 18 residues. Germline CDR1 DFQATT, CDR2 SNEGSKA (reference sequence). General study findings and limits: For some patients, TCRbeta diversity was high at day 60 because of recipient T cells and thymic progenitors that survived. Several hundred expanded graft clones reportedly supplied alpha-beta T cells about two months after transplant. The authors attributed T-cell counts and diversity one year after transplant mostly to newly produced T cells.

A note on this clonotype: Its antigen is still unknown.

The V and J genes are TRBV20-1 and TRBJ1-5; D may be TRBD1 (5 bases). Sample: peripheral blood, taken before TCRalphabeta/CD19-depleted stem cell transplant. This sequence was found in a boy in the first two years of life with SCID, due to receive a stem cell transplant. In nucleotides, the CDR3 is TGCAGTGCTAGAGATAGGACCCCGGGACCGCTTGCTTATCAGCCCCAGCATTTT. It translates to CSARDRTPGPLAYQPQHF.